This T cell receptor beta chain was recorded in a study of T cells in localized non-small cell lung cancer. Here immunoSEQ multiplex PCR was the method, and the copy in TCRdb shows in-frame clones only, minus some. The top ten clones hold about 12% of a sample with about 35,000 clones, about 91% of them seen once. Regarding the study as a whole: A median of approximately 60 of the top 100 tumor clones appeared in adjacent lung, which was paired and uninvolved. Heterogeneity stays possible, as sequencing covered only one tumor region. Peak T cell clonality was found in uninvolved adjacent lung, exceeding tumor.

Of note for this clone: Antigen: not known.

The sample consisted of peripheral blood mononuclear cells, taken before any cancer treatment. This sequence was found in a female donor of 60 years or more with stage II lung adenocarcinoma.

The CDR3 here is CASSPIIGNTEAFF. CDR3 nucleotides: TGTGCCAGCTCACCAATCATAGGGAACACTGAAGCTTTCTTT. The chain combines TRBV18 with TRBJ1-1; no firm D call. V lost 2 bases and J lost 1, with 8 bases in between. This CDR3 has 14 amino acids. The germline V gene has CDR1 KGHSH and CDR2 LQKENI.